The TCR beta chain under discussion was sequenced for a study of shared clonotypes between healthy human individuals. Germline-derived CDR1 and CDR2 are WNHNN and SYGVQD (reference sequence). V shed 5 bases, J shed 6 bases, and the junction held 5 bases outside the gene matches. The CDR3 consists of 15 residues. Libraries were prepared by immunoSEQ multiplex PCR; TCRdb keeps only in-frame clonotypes and omits some of them. The sample contains some 1.5 million clones, over 95% of which appear only once. The clonotype originates from a man aged 30-40 years in good health. Input material: naive CD4+ T cells sorted from blood. Subset defined: CD45RA+ positively selected. V is TRBV10-1 and J is TRBJ2-2, with 11 bases lining up with TRBD2. CDR3 sequence: CASSPVAGGAGELFF. The CDR3, as DNA: TGCGCCAGCAGTCCAGTAGCGGGAGGGGCCGGGGAGCTGTTTTTT.